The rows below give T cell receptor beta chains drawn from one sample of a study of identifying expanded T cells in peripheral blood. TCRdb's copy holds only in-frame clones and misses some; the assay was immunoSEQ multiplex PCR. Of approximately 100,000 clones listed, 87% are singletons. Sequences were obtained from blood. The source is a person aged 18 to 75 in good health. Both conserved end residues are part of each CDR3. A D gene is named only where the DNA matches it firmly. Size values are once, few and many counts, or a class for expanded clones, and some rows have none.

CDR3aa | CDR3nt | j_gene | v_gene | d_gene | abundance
CASSDIPFHGYTF | TGTGCCAGCAGTGATATTCCGTTCCATGGCTACACCTTC | TRBJ1-2 | TRBV25-1 | . | .
CASSKQASTDTQYF | TGTGCCAGCAGTAAACAGGCTAGCACAGATACGCAGTATTTT | TRBJ2-3 | TRBV6-5 | . | .
CASSLELWRSTDTQYF | TGTGCCAGCAGCTTAGAATTATGGCGAAGCACAGATACGCAGTATTTT | TRBJ2-3 | TRBV7-2 | . | .
CASSPRLAGSANIQYF | TGTGCCAGCAGCCCCAGACTAGCGGGGTCCGCAAACATTCAGTACTTC | TRBJ2-4 | TRBV5-6 | TRBD2 | .
CASSPLQETQYF | TGTGCCAGCAGCCCCCTCCAAGAGACCCAGTACTTC | TRBJ2-5 | TRBV7-9 | . | .
CASSLDVSYEQYF | TGCGCCAGCAGCTTGGACGTCTCCTACGAGCAGTACTTC | TRBJ2-7 | TRBV5-1 | . | .
CASSFPTAGRRETQYF | TGTGCCAGCAGCTTCCCGACGGCCGGAAGGAGAGAGACCCAGTACTTC | TRBJ2-5 | TRBV5-6 | . | once
CASSNRTGAHYGYTF | TGTGCCAGCAGCAATAGGACAGGGGCACACTATGGCTACACCTTC | TRBJ1-2 | TRBV21-1 | . | .
CASSFWRTTNEQFF | TGTGCCAGCAGCTTCTGGAGGACTACCAATGAGCAGTTCTTC | TRBJ2-1 | TRBV11-2 | . | few
CASSNTGELFF | TGCGCCAGCAGCAACACCGGGGAGCTGTTTTTT | TRBJ2-2 | TRBV5-1 | . | .
CASSPVGSTGKLFF | TGTGCCAGCTCACCGGTGGGCTCCACTGGAAAACTGTTTTTT | TRBJ1-4 | TRBV18 | . | .
CSVAYRDRGYGYTF | TGCAGCGTCGCCTACCGGGACAGGGGCTATGGCTACACCTTC | TRBJ1-2 | TRBV29-1 | TRBD1 | .
CASSIDRQGYGYTF | TGTGCCAGTAGTATAGATAGGCAGGGATATGGCTACACCTTC | TRBJ1-2 | TRBV19 | . | .
CASTGQTRLTEAFF | TGTGCCAGCACCGGACAGACGAGGCTCACTGAAGCTTTCTTT | TRBJ1-1 | TRBV6-6 | . | .
CASSQHPDRLSSYEQYF | TGCGCCAGCAGCCAACACCCAGACAGGCTAAGCTCCTACGAGCAGTACTTC | TRBJ2-7 | TRBV4-3 | . | .
CASSAAGTGEGYTF | TGTGCCAGCTCAGCGGCCGGGACAGGGGAGGGCTACACCTTC | TRBJ1-2 | TRBV18 | TRBD1 | .
CASSWGTGANTQYF | TGTGCCAGCAGTTGGGGGACAGGAGCAAATACGCAGTATTTT | TRBJ2-3 | TRBV6-5 | TRBD1 | .
CASSPSMDRVYEKLFF | TGTGCCAGCTCGCCGTCTATGGACAGGGTGTATGAAAAACTGTTTTTT | TRBJ1-4 | TRBV18 | TRBD1 | few
CASSVTSGAFNEQFF | TGTGCCAGCAGCGTCACAAGCGGGGCCTTCAATGAGCAGTTCTTC | TRBJ2-1 | TRBV9 | TRBD2 | .
CASSLAQGAVGNQPQHF | TGTGCCAGCAGCTTGGCTCAGGGGGCCGTGGGCAATCAGCCCCAGCATTTT | TRBJ1-5 | TRBV5-4 | TRBD1 | medium-sized
CASSLGPRIAIANYGYTF | TGCGCCAGCAGCCTCGGACCCCGAATTGCGATAGCTAACTATGGCTACACCTTC | TRBJ1-2 | TRBV4-1 | . | .
CASSQGQGDFSTLHF | TGTGCCAGCAGCCAGGGACAGGGAGACTTCTCCACCCTCCACTTT | TRBJ1-6 | TRBV13 | TRBD1 | .
CASTGMSGFANEQFF | TGTGCCAGCACTGGAATGTCAGGGTTTGCCAATGAGCAGTTCTTC | TRBJ2-1 | TRBV28 | . | .
CASSKRGTREASYEQYF | TGTGCCAGCAGCAAAAGGGGGACAAGGGAAGCCTCCTACGAGCAGTACTTC | TRBJ2-7 | TRBV21-1 | . | .
CASSQDRSPLHF | TGCGCCAGCAGCCAAGATCGATCACCCCTCCACTTT | TRBJ1-6 | TRBV4-1 | . | few
CASAGTVDPLAKNIQYF | TGTGCCAGCGCTGGGACAGTGGATCCTTTAGCCAAAAACATTCAGTACTTC | TRBJ2-4 | TRBV6-4 | TRBD1 | .
CASSLEETQYF | TGTGCCAGCAGCTTGGAAGAGACCCAGTACTTC | TRBJ2-5 | TRBV5-4 | . | .
CASSLSAPYEQYF | TGTGCCAGCAGCTTATCGGCCCCCTACGAGCAGTACTTC | TRBJ2-7 | TRBV5-6 | . | once
CASSQTGYQNTEAFF | TGTGCCAGCAGCCAAACAGGATACCAGAACACTGAAGCTTTCTTT | TRBJ1-1 | TRBV4-2 | . | .
CASTMDQLRGQPQHF | TGTGCCAGCACCATGGACCAATTACGGGGTCAGCCCCAGCATTTT | TRBJ1-5 | TRBV6-1 | . | .
CASSIGHNPNYGYTF | TGTGCCAGCAGCATCGGACACAACCCTAACTATGGCTACACCTTC | TRBJ1-2 | TRBV11-1 | . | .
CASSLSVVRGSSYNEQFF | TGTGCCAGCAGTTTGTCGGTCGTCCGTGGGAGCTCCTACAATGAGCAGTTCTTC | TRBJ2-1 | TRBV27 | . | .
CASSPRNRGMYEQYF | TGTGCCAGCAGTCCCCGGAATAGGGGGATGTACGAGCAGTACTTC | TRBJ2-7 | TRBV6-6 | . | .
CASSQDRSGGGWFTGELFF | TGCGCCAGCAGCCAAGATCGATCCGGTGGTGGTTGGTTCACCGGGGAGCTGTTTTTT | TRBJ2-2 | TRBV4-1 | . | .
CASSLEGTDLYEQYF | TGTGCCAGCAGCTTAGAAGGGACAGACCTCTACGAGCAGTACTTC | TRBJ2-7 | TRBV11-2 | TRBD1 | .
CATSREFGGRGQPQHF | TGTGCCACCAGCAGAGAGTTCGGGGGTCGGGGTCAGCCCCAGCATTTT | TRBJ1-5 | TRBV15 | . | .
CASSYGTGQETQYF | TGTGCCAGCAGCTATGGGACGGGCCAAGAGACCCAGTACTTC | TRBJ2-5 | TRBV2 | . | once
CASSSLGGAGELFF | TGTGCCAGCAGCTCCCTGGGGGGGGCCGGGGAGCTGTTTTTT | TRBJ2-2 | TRBV5-4 | TRBD2 | .
CASRSGGANYGYTF | TGTGCCAGCAGAAGCGGGGGAGCTAACTATGGCTACACCTTC | TRBJ1-2 | TRBV6-6 | . | .